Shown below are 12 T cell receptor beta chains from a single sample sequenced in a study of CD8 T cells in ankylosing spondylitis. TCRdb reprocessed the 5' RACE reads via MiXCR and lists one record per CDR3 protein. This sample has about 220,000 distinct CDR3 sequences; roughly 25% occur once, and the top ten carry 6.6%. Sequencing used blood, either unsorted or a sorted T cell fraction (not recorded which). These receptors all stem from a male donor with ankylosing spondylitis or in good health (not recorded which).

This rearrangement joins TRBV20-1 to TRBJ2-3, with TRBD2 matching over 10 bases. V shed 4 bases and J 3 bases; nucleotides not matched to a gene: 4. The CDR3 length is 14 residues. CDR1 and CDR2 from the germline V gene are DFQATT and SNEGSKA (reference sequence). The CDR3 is CSANLAGETDTQYF. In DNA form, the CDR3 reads TGCAGTGCTAACCTAGCGGGAGAGACAGATACGCAGTATTTT.

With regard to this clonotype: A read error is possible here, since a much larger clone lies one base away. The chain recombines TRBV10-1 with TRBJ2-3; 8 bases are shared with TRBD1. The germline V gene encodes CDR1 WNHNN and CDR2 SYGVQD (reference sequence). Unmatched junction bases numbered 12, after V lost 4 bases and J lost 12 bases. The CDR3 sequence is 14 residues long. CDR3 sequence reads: CASSARTGNVSQYF. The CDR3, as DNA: TGCGCCAGCAGTGCGAGGACAGGGAACGTTTCCCAGTATTTT.

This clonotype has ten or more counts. This CDR3 reads CASSSTSGQQETQYF. As DNA, the CDR3 is TGCGCCAGTTCATCGACTAGCGGTCAACAAGAGACCCAGTACTTC. The rearrangement uses TRBV5-1 and TRBJ2-5, with 9 nucleotides matching TRBD2. V dropped 8 bases and J dropped 2; count of bases not matched to a gene: 10. The CDR3 covers 15 residues. Germline loops: CDR1 SGHRS, CDR2 YFSETQ. Filled out from reference TRBV5-1 and TRBJ2-5, the complete variable domain reads KAGVTQTPRYLIKTRGQQVTLSCSPISGHRSVSWYQQTPGQGLQFLFEYFSETQRNKGNFPGRFSGRQFSNSRSEMNVSTLELGDSALYLCASSSTSGQQETQYFGPGTRLLVL.

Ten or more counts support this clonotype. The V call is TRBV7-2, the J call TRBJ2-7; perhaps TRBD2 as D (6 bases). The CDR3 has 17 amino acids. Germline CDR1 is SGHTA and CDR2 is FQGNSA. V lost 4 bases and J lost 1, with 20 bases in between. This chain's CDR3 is CASSSRTKTTSSYEQYF. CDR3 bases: TGTGCCAGCAGCTCCAGAACCAAGACGACTAGTTCCTACGAGCAGTACTTC.

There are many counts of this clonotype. CDR3 sequence reads: CASSYSVLSDTQYF. The CDR3 coding sequence is TGTGCCAGCAGTTACTCAGTTCTGTCGGATACGCAGTATTTT. The J gene is TRBJ2-3, the V gene TRBV6-5; D is unresolved. Trimming removed 0 bases from V and 6 bases from J, with 10 bases in between. Germline lookup yields CDR1 MNHEY and CDR2 SVGAGI. The CDR3 is made up of 14 amino acids.

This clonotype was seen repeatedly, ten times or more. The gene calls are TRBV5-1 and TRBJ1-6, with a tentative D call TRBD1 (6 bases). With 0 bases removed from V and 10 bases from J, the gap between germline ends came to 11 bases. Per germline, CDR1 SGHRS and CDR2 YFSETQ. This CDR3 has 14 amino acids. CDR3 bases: TGCGCCAGCAGCTTGGGGGGGCTTGGATCACCCCTCCACTTT. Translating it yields CASSLGGLGSPLHF.

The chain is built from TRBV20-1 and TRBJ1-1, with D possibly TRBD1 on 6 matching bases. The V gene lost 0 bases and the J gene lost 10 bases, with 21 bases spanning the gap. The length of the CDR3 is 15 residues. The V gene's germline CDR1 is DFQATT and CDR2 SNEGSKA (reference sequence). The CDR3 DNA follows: TGCAGTGCTAGAGATCCGGGGGCCGGATCCGGGGGAGCTTTCTTT. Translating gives CSARDPGAGSGGAFF.

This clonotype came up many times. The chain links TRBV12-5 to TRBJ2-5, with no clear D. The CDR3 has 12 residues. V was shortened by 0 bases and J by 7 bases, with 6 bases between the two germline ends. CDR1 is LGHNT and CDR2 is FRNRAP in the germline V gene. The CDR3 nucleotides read TGTGCTAGTGGTTTGGTATCCGGGACCCAGTACTTC. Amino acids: CASGLVSGTQYF. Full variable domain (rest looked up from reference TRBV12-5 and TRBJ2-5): DARVTQTPRHKVTEMGQEVTMRCQPILGHNTVFWYRQTMMQGLELLAYFRNRAPLDDSGMPKDRFSAEMPDATLATLKIQPSEPRDSAVYFCASGLVSGTQYFGPGTRLLVL.

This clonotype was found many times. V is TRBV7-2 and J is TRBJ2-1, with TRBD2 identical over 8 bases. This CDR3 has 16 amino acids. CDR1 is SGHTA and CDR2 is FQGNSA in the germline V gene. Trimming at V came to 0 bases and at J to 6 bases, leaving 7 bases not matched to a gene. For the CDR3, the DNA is TGTGCCAGCAGCTTAGCAGGGACTAGAGATGGCAATGAGCAGTTCTTC. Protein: CASSLAGTRDGNEQFF.

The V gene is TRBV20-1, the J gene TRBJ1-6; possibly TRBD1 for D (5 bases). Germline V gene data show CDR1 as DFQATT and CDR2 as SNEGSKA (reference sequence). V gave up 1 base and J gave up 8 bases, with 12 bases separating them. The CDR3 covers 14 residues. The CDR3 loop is CSARGRGADSPLHF. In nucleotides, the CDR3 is TGCAGTGCTAGAGGGCGGGGCGCGGATTCACCCCTCCACTTT.

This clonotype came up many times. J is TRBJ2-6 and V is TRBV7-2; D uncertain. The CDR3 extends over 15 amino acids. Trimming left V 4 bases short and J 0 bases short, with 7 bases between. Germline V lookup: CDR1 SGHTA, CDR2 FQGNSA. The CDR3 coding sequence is TGTGCCAGCAGCTCTCGACCCTCTGGGGCCAACGTCCTGACTTTC. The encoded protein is CASSSRPSGANVLTF.

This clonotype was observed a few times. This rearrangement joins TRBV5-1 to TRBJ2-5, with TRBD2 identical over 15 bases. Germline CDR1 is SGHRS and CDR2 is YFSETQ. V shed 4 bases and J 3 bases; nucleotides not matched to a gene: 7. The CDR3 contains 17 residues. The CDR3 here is CASSAGLAGGPEETQYF. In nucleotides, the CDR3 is TGCGCCAGCAGCGCCGGACTAGCGGGAGGGCCGGAAGAGACCCAGTACTTC.